This T cell receptor beta chain derives from a study of blood T cell repertoires in COVID-19. Profiled with immunoSEQ multiplex PCR; TCRdb holds only in-frame clones, not every one. The table has 300,000 to 400,000 clones, roughly 86% seen once. V was trimmed by 4 bases and J by 1 base, leaving 10 bases between them. The germline CDR1 and CDR2 sequences are GTSNPN and SVGIG (reference sequence). This CDR3 is 13 amino acids long. Sequencing was done on a sample of peripheral blood. The chain employs TRBV30 and TRBJ1-1; possibly TRBD1 for D (6 bases). The source is a woman aged 55-69 years with COVID-19, enrolled during active disease. The CDR3 sequence: CAWIGQRNTEAFF. Here the CDR3 DNA reads TGTGCCTGGATAGGACAGAGGAACACTGAAGCTTTCTTT. Full variable domain (missing parts from reference TRBV30 and TRBJ1-1): SQTIHQWPATLVQPVGSPLSLECTVEGTSNPNLYWYRQAAGRGLQLLFYSVGIGQISSEVPQNLSASRPQDRQFILSSKKLLLSDSGFYLCAWIGQRNTEAFFGQGTRLTVV.